This T cell receptor (beta chain) is from a study of blood T cells in healthy people across ages. The second PCR ran roughly 6 to 11 cycles with a sample-barcoded 5' primer and J-beta primers. Each TCR beta cDNA got a 12-nucleotide random molecular identifier. Each CDR3 protein is one row after TCRdb ran MiXCR on the 5' RACE reads. The table records over 700,000 distinct CDR3 sequences, 25% of them present only once. The V and J ends lost 7 bases and 5 bases respectively, with 11 bases between them. Per germline, CDR1 LGHDT and CDR2 YNNKEL (reference sequence). This CDR3 has 13 amino acids. This clonotype has more than one count but fewer than ten. The same specimen was also included in a second study, on T cells of mothers and their children. As that study records: Sequencing got over 10 million TCR beta CDR3 reads from each mother and around 3 million from each child. The study found thymic selection shapes TCR recombination output similarly in related and unrelated pairs. Related pairs of mothers and children showed slightly higher, non-significant overlap versus unrelated pairs.

This TCR came from a boy under 18 in good health. V usage is TRBV3-1 and J usage is TRBJ2-2, with unresolved D. Sequenced sample: blood. CDR3 coding DNA: TGTGCCAGCAACCAGAGTCCTACCGGGGAGCTGTTTTTT. It translates to CASNQSPTGELFF. Combining the CDR3 with reference TRBV3-1 and TRBJ2-2 gives the whole variable domain DTAVSQTPKYLVTQMGNDKSIKCEQNLGHDTMYWYKQDSKKFLKIMFSYNNKELIINETVPNRFSPKSPDKAHLNLHINSLELGDSAVYFCASNQSPTGELFFGEGSRLTVL.